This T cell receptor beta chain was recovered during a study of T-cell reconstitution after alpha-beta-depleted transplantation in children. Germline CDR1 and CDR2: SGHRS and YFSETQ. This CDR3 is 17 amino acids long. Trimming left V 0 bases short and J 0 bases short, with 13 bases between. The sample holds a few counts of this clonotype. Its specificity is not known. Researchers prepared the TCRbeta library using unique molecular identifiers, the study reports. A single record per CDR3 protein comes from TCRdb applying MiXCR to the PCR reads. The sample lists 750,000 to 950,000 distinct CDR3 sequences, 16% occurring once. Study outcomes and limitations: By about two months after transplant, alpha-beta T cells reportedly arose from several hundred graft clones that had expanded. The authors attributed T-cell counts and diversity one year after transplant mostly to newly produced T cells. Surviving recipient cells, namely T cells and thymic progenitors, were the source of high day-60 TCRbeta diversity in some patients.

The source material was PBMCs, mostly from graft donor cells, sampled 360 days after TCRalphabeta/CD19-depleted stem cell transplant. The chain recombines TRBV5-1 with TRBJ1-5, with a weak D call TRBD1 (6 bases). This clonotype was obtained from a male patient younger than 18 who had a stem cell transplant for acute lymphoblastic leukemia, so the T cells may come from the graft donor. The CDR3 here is CASSLGRGQLSNQPQHF. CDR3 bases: TGCGCCAGCAGCTTGGGGAGGGGACAACTTAGCAATCAGCCCCAGCATTTT.